The 32 T cell receptor beta chains given below trace back to one sample, sequenced in a study of shared clonotypes between healthy human individuals. Profiling relied on immunoSEQ multiplex PCR, and the TCRdb table lists in-frame clones only, not all of them. The data show roughly 1 million clones, with around 74% seen just once and around 1.5% held by the top ten. The specimen sequenced was memory CD4+ T cells sorted from blood. Noted subset: CD45RA-negative fraction. The receptors here all came from a man between 18 and 35 years old in good health.

The chain links TRBV6-5 to TRBJ1-3, with 8 nucleotides matching TRBD1. Per the germline V gene, CDR1 is MNHEY and CDR2 is SVGAGI. This CDR3 is built from 16 residues. V shed 0 bases and J 5 bases; nucleotides not matched to a gene: 6. The CDR3 loop reads CASSYSTGTGRNTIYF. The CDR3, as DNA: TGTGCCAGCAGTTACTCGACCGGGACAGGCCGAAACACCATATATTTT.

The chain joins TRBV15 to TRBJ1-3, with 10 nucleotides matching TRBD1. The germline gives CDR1 LNHNV, CDR2 YYDKDF (reference sequence). J was trimmed by 8 bases and V by 1 base; bases with no gene match: 8. The CDR3 has 16 residues. For the CDR3, the DNA is TGTGCCACCAGCAGAGGCGGGACAGGGGTTTTAGACACCATATATTTT. This encodes CATSRGGTGVLDTIYF.

This rearrangement joins TRBV11-2 to TRBJ1-4; no reliable D call. This CDR3 contains 14 residues. V gave up 1 base and J gave up 8 bases, with 11 bases separating them. Germline V gene sequence: CDR1 SGHAT, CDR2 FQNNGV. CDR3 protein: CASSLVASREKLFF. The CDR3 nucleotides read TGTGCCAGCAGCTTAGTTGCCAGCCGGGAAAAACTGTTTTTT.

V and J are TRBV5-1 and TRBJ2-7, with TRBD1 matching 7 bases. CDR1 is SGHRS and CDR2 is YFSETQ in the germline V gene. After removal of 5 bases from V and 0 bases from J, the junction contained 5 bases not matched to a gene. The CDR3 has 14 amino acids. The CDR3 nucleotides are TGCGCCAGCAGGACGGGACAGAGCTCCTACGAGCAGTACTTC. It specifies CASRTGQSSYEQYF.

The rearrangement joins TRBV7-6 to TRBJ2-3; no definite D call. V dropped 3 bases and J dropped 0 bases, with 13 bases sitting between them. Germline V gene sequence: CDR1 SGHVS, CDR2 FNYEAQ. The CDR3 runs to 16 residues. As DNA, the CDR3 is TGTGCCAGCAGCTTCACCCTTACGGCCAGCACAGATACGCAGTATTTT. It encodes CASSFTLTASTDTQYF.

The table lists this clone with many counts. The rearrangement uses TRBV6-6 and TRBJ1-2; 7 positions agree with TRBD1. Losses at the gene ends were 6 bases for V and 2 bases for J; bases not matched to a gene: 6. The CDR3 sequence is 14 residues long. Germline lookup yields CDR1 MNHNY and CDR2 SVGAGI (reference sequence). CDR3: CASSPGTANYGYTF. CDR3 bases: TGTGCCAGCAGCCCCGGGACAGCAAACTATGGCTACACCTTC.

This clone was seen a few times. The V and J genes are TRBV28 and TRBJ2-1; D possibly matches TRBD1 or TRBD2 (5 bases each). Trimming cost V 7 bases and J 8 bases, with 21 bases left between them. The CDR3 has 15 amino acids. Germline loops: CDR1 MDHEN, CDR2 SYDVKM. The CDR3 sequence is CASIEGLRGRHEQFF. The CDR3 coding sequence is TGTGCCAGCATCGAGGGGCTACGGGGTCGCCATGAGCAGTTCTTC.

The chain recombines TRBV5-4 with TRBJ2-3, with 8 bases that match TRBD2. This CDR3 is built from 16 residues. J lost 2 bases, V lost 1 base, and 6 bases had no gene match. Germline lookup yields CDR1 SGHNT and CDR2 YYREEE (reference sequence). The CDR3 nucleotides are TGTGCCAGCAGCTTGCGGCGGGGGGCATACACAGATACGCAGTATTTT. Its protein product is CASSLRRGAYTDTQYF.

This rearrangement joins TRBV7-9 to TRBJ1-6; 11 positions agree with TRBD1. The germline V gene encodes CDR1 SEHNR and CDR2 FQNEAQ (reference sequence). This CDR3 contains 16 residues. The ends lost 5 bases at V and 14 bases at J; junction bases unmatched: 14. The CDR3 loop is CASSLGQGADLVSLHF. The CDR3 DNA reads TGTGCCAGCAGCCTTGGACAGGGGGCAGACCTAGTATCCCTCCACTTT.

The chain is built from TRBV19 and TRBJ2-1; tentatively, D is TRBD2 (5 bases). Per germline, CDR1 LNHDA and CDR2 SQIVND (reference sequence). This CDR3 has 12 amino acids. V was shortened by 3 bases and J by 9 bases, with 9 bases between the two germline ends. The CDR3 spells CASSMRESEQFF. Written as DNA, the CDR3 is TGTGCCAGTAGTATGAGGGAGAGTGAGCAGTTCTTC.

The gene calls are TRBV19 and TRBJ1-3; 7 bases match TRBD1. Trimming cost V 9 bases and J 2 bases; bases outside gene matches: 4. The CDR3 has 13 amino acids. Germline CDR1 is LNHDA and CDR2 is SQIVND (reference sequence). The CDR3 here is CASRGTAGNTIYF. The CDR3 DNA reads as TGTGCCAGCAGGGGGACAGCTGGAAACACCATATATTTT.

In its sample, this clone was seen a few times. The chain links TRBV7-2 to TRBJ2-3, with 7 bases fitting TRBD2. Losses at the gene ends were 2 bases for V and 4 bases for J; bases not matched to a gene: 3. Germline V CDR1 and CDR2: SGHTA, FQGNSA. The CDR3 is 14 amino acids. The CDR3 loop reads CASSLRGDADTQYF. The CDR3 DNA follows: TGTGCCAGCAGCTTACGGGGGGACGCAGATACGCAGTATTTT.

The table lists this clone with many counts. CDR3 DNA: TGCAGCGTTGTAGGCAGCAGTTTATACACTGAAGCTTTCTTT. It is translated as CSVVGSSLYTEAFF. This chain uses TRBV29-1 with TRBJ1-1; D uncertain. The CDR3 totals 14 residues. V dropped 4 bases and J dropped 3 bases, with 15 bases sitting between them. CDR1 is SQVTM, CDR2 ANQGSEA, per germline.

The chain joins TRBV6-7 to TRBJ2-3; no clear D. TRBV6-7 is designated an ORF whose function remains uncertain. V was clipped by 0 bases and J by 2 bases, with 9 bases between them. CDR3 size: 15 residues. The CDR3 DNA follows: TGTGCCAGCAGTTACTCGTTCGGCAACACAGATACGCAGTATTTT. Translation: CASSYSFGNTDTQYF.

This clone appeared a single time. The chain uses TRBV6-1 and TRBJ1-5; TRBD1 is a possible D gene (6 bases). Looked up from germline, CDR1 is MNHNS and CDR2 is SASEGT. V lost 4 bases to trimming and J lost 3 bases, with 19 bases between them. This CDR3 comprises 17 residues. The CDR3 DNA reads as TGTGCCAGCAGTGGCACAAGAGGGGGGCTGTTCAATCAGCCCCAGCATTTT. This gives the protein CASSGTRGGLFNQPQHF.

This clone has only a few counts. The J gene is TRBJ2-1, the V gene TRBV7-9; 7 bases are shared with TRBD1. Germline CDR1 SEHNR, CDR2 FQNEAQ (reference sequence). The CDR3 runs 15 residues. V was pared by 2 bases and J by 9 bases, with 10 bases of the junction left unmatched. This CDR3 is CASSLNQGESGEQFF. The CDR3 bases are TGTGCCAGCAGCTTAAATCAGGGGGAGTCGGGTGAGCAGTTCTTC.

This clone was found many times. The genes are TRBV6-6 and TRBJ1-4; D is ambiguous. The length of the CDR3 is 12 residues. V was cut by 6 bases and J by 11 bases, with 13 bases left in between. Germline lookup yields CDR1 MNHNY and CDR2 SVGAGI (reference sequence). The CDR3 DNA sequence: TGTGCCAGCAGCCCCCTGGGCGGGAAACTGTTTTTT. Translating gives CASSPLGGKLFF.

This clone occurred a few times. V and J are TRBV2 and TRBJ2-1; 13 nucleotides line up with TRBD2. V trimming: 8 bases; J trimming: 2 bases; junction bases outside the gene matches: 3. The CDR3 covers 15 residues. Germline V gives CDR1 SNHLY, CDR2 FYNNEI. The CDR3 here is CASGTSGVTYNEQFF. CDR3 nucleotide sequence: TGTGCCAGCGGGACTAGCGGGGTAACCTACAATGAGCAGTTCTTC.

The rearrangement uses TRBV6-9 and TRBJ1-1, with D unresolved. CDR3 length: 19 residues. The V gene lost 3 bases and the J gene lost 1 base, with 24 bases spanning the gap. The V gene's germline CDR1 is MNHGY and CDR2 SVAAGI. The CDR3 region has the DNA TGTGCCAGCAGTTACCGAAAGGTTAGGCGTCCCCCCCAGAACACTGAAGCTTTCTTT. Translating gives CASSYRKVRRPPQNTEAFF.

V usage is TRBV5-1 and J usage is TRBJ1-6; D remains unclear. The CDR3 is made up of 14 amino acids. CDR1 is SGHRS, CDR2 YFSETQ, per germline. V lost 0 bases and J 14 bases, leaving 15 bases between the germline ends. This CDR3 is CASSLGEEGSTLHF. The CDR3 DNA sequence: TGCGCCAGCAGCTTGGGGGAGGAGGGATCCACCCTCCACTTT.

This clone was recorded once. V usage is TRBV30 and J usage is TRBJ2-1, with TRBD2 matching over 15 bases. The trim removed 5 bases at V and 1 base at J, leaving 6 bases unmatched. This CDR3 region has 17 residues. Per germline, CDR1 GTSNPN and CDR2 SVGIG (reference sequence). CDR3 loop: CAWVSGTSGGSYNEQFF. The CDR3 nucleotides are TGTGCCTGGGTCTCCGGGACTAGCGGGGGGTCCTACAATGAGCAGTTCTTC.

V usage is TRBV19 and J usage is TRBJ2-5, with D possibly being TRBD1 (6 bases). Trimming removed 2 bases from V and 0 bases from J, with 13 bases in between. Germline V gives CDR1 LNHDA, CDR2 SQIVND (reference sequence). This CDR3 is built from 16 residues. DNA for the CDR3: TGTGCCAGTAGTATAATAGGGGGTAATGACCAAGAGACCCAGTACTTC. This codes for CASSIIGGNDQETQYF.

The chain combines TRBV11-2 with TRBJ1-6, with a weak D call TRBD1 (6 bases). CDR1 and CDR2 (germline): SGHAT, FQNNGV. The CDR3 spans 14 residues. The germline V and J ends were trimmed by 5 bases and 7 bases, with 12 bases remaining between them. Here the CDR3 reads CASSLRGGNSPLHF. In DNA form, the CDR3 reads TGTGCCAGCAGCCTTCGCGGGGGCAATTCACCCCTCCACTTT.

The chain recombines TRBV6-5 with TRBJ2-7, with no clear D. The CDR3 consists of 14 residues. CDR1 is MNHEY, CDR2 SVGAGI, per germline. V dropped 6 bases and J dropped 2 bases, with 14 bases sitting between them. The CDR3 region has the DNA TGTGCCAGCAGCCGCTATCAATCCACCTACGAGCAGTACTTC. Amino acids: CASSRYQSTYEQYF.

V and J are TRBV18 and TRBJ2-1; 7 bases are a match to TRBD1. The CDR3 contains 13 residues. The V gene's germline CDR1 is KGHSH and CDR2 LQKENI. V shed 5 bases and J 8 bases; nucleotides not matched to a gene: 6. CDR3 DNA: TGTGCCAGCTCAGTACAGGGGTGGGATGAGCAGTTCTTC. Its protein product is CASSVQGWDEQFF.

The V call is TRBV9, the J call TRBJ2-5; D might be TRBD1 (6 bases). Germline values: CDR1 SGDLS, CDR2 YYNGEE. The CDR3 extends over 17 amino acids. V was trimmed by 0 bases and J by 5 bases, leaving 20 bases between them. CDR3 loop: CASSVDGGSGMRETQYF. The CDR3 nucleotides are TGTGCCAGCAGCGTAGATGGGGGCTCAGGAATGCGGGAGACCCAGTACTTC.

This rearrangement joins TRBV2 to TRBJ2-7; 10 bases map to TRBD2. This CDR3 comprises 14 residues. The germline V gene has CDR1 SNHLY and CDR2 FYNNEI. With V trimmed by 5 bases and J by 6 bases, 7 bases remained unmatched. Here the CDR3 reads CASSRSGGAGEQYF. The CDR3 nucleotides are TGTGCCAGCAGTAGGAGCGGGGGGGCAGGCGAGCAGTACTTC.

This clone was seen a handful of times. The chain combines TRBV6-5 with TRBJ1-1; D is unclear. Germline values: CDR1 MNHEY, CDR2 SVGAGI. The CDR3 contains 14 residues. Trimming cost V 5 bases and J 1 base, with 11 bases left between them. The CDR3 loop reads CASSPYPENTEAFF. Here the CDR3 DNA reads TGTGCCAGCAGTCCTTACCCCGAGAACACTGAAGCTTTCTTT.

V is TRBV20-1 and J is TRBJ1-2; possibly TRBD1 for D (5 bases). The CDR3 is made up of 11 amino acids. From germline, CDR1 is DFQATT and CDR2 SNEGSKA (reference sequence). This CDR3 reads CSPRGGYGYTF. The DNA for the CDR3 is TGCAGCCCGAGGGGAGGCTATGGCTACACCTTC.

The chain links TRBV18 to TRBJ1-1, with a weak D call TRBD1 (5 bases). The CDR3 runs to 15 residues. CDR1 and CDR2 from the germline V gene are KGHSH and LQKENI. Between the trimmed V and J ends, which lost 1 base and 7 bases, there was a span of 16 bases. The CDR3 spells CASSPRQGEFGEAFF. CDR3 nucleotides: TGTGCCAGCTCACCACGGCAGGGTGAGTTTGGTGAAGCTTTCTTT.

The chain has TRBV11-2 and TRBJ2-1, with 7 bases lining up with TRBD2. Germline assignment: CDR1 SGHAT and CDR2 FQNNGV. The CDR3 contains 16 residues. Trimming cost V 5 bases and J 5 bases; bases outside gene matches: 12. CDR3 sequence: CASSVGRARINNEQFF. The CDR3 nucleotides read TGTGCCAGCAGCGTAGGGAGGGCCCGAATTAACAATGAGCAGTTCTTC.

The rearrangement joins TRBV7-2 to TRBJ1-2; D might be TRBD1 (5 bases). This CDR3 region has 13 residues. CDR1 SGHTA and CDR2 FQGNSA come from the germline V gene. V was pared by 2 bases and J by 4 bases, with 8 bases between. The CDR3 nucleotides read TGTGCCAGCAGCTTACGACAGTTCTATGGCTACACCTTC. Residues: CASSLRQFYGYTF.